This entry features one T cell receptor beta chain sequence. Its antigen is not identified. The conserved closing phenylalanine or tryptophan is absent in this CDR3, likely reflecting a read error. This CDR3 spans 16 amino acids. V was pared by 2 bases and J by 2 bases, with 15 bases between. The template was RNA from unsorted bulk tissue. The data stem from a study of tumor and adjacent non-tumor tissue in lung cancer. A modified ARM-PCR protocol with three rounds of nested PCR amplified TCRbeta. MiXCR, run by TCRdb on the multiplex PCR reads, gives a single entry per CDR3 protein. The sample consists of approximately 76,000 distinct CDR3 sequences, 65% to 75% of them appearing once. Regarding the study as a whole: Patients with more diverse tumor TCRs had worse survival.

Source material: lung tumor tissue. The V call is TRBV12-3 or TRBV12-4, the J call TRBJ2-5; TRBD1 is a possible D gene (6 bases). The TCR comes from a woman aged 70 to 79 with non-small cell lung cancer. DNA of the CDR3: TGTGCCAGCAGTTTAAGGCAGGGGAAACCTCAAGAGACCCAGTACCTT. This gives the protein CASSLRQGKPQETQYL.